What follows are 3 T cell receptor beta chains derived from one specimen sequenced in a study of T cells in localized non-small cell lung cancer. Clones were read by immunoSEQ multiplex PCR, and TCRdb kept only the in-frame ones, dropping some. The table includes about 79,000 clones, 70% to 90% detected once. The sample consisted of peripheral blood, taken before any cancer treatment. These TCRs come from a female donor over 55 with stage I lung adenocarcinoma.

The J gene is TRBJ1-2, the V gene TRBV19; 12 positions agree with TRBD1. CDR1 is LNHDA and CDR2 is SQIVND in the germline V gene (reference sequence). V was clipped by 6 bases and J by 4 bases; unmatched bases: 12. This CDR3 spans 17 amino acids. Here the CDR3 DNA reads TGTGCCAGTAGCGGCACCGGGACAGGGGGCAGAGGCTATGGCTACACCTTC. Translated, it gives CASSGTGTGGRGYGYTF.

In its sample, this clone was seen once. The CDR3 DNA reads as TGTGCCAGTATTTCGAACGAGGGAGGGCGAGGGGCCAACGTCCTGACTTTC. This codes for CASISNEGGRGANVLTF. The chain recombines TRBV19 with TRBJ2-6; 7 bases line up with TRBD2. In germline, CDR1 is LNHDA, CDR2 SQIVND (reference sequence). Trimming cost V 7 bases and J 4 bases; bases outside gene matches: 13. This CDR3 spans 17 amino acids.

The chain has TRBV18 and TRBJ2-1; 12 nucleotides line up with TRBD1. Germline CDR1 reads KGHSH; CDR2 reads LQKENI. The CDR3 is 14 amino acids. V shed 3 bases and J 10 bases; nucleotides not matched to a gene: 4. The CDR3 region is CASSPGQGAEEQFF. The CDR3, as DNA: TGTGCCAGCTCACCGGGACAGGGGGCGGAGGAGCAGTTCTTC.